The 8 T cell receptor beta chains reported below all come from one sample, sequenced in a study of cytomegalovirus exposure and HLA in healthy donors. The PCR was carried out with 60 Vbeta primers and 13 Jbeta primers. Sequencing used immunoSEQ multiplex PCR; TCRdb keeps in-frame clones, though not all of them. This table holds roughly 180,000 clones, 84% found once. Sequenced: PBMCs. The receptors come from a man aged 25 to 45 in good health and CMV-seronegative.

V gene TRBV6-5 combines with J gene TRBJ1-5; D uncertain. The CDR3 is 12 residues long. Trimming shortened V by 6 bases and J by 3 bases, and 6 bases separated the two germline ends. Germline V CDR1 and CDR2: MNHEY, SVGAGI. The CDR3 DNA follows: TGTGCCAGCAGACACTACAATCAGCCCCAGCATTTT. It translates to CASRHYNQPQHF.

This clone was seen just once. This chain links TRBV30 with TRBJ1-2; D not certain. The CDR3 spans 13 residues. Trimming shortened V by 6 bases and J by 5 bases, and 16 bases separated the two germline ends. Germline-derived CDR1 and CDR2 are GTSNPN and SVGIG (reference sequence). In DNA, the CDR3 is TGTGCCTGCGAGCTACAGAGAAGATATGGCTACACCTTC. Amino acid sequence: CACELQRRYGYTF.

The sample holds a few counts of this clone. This chain uses TRBV11-2 with TRBJ2-5, with 7 bases fitting TRBD2. Unmatched junction bases numbered 2, after V lost 3 bases and J lost 1 base. Germline V CDR1 and CDR2: SGHAT, FQNNGV. CDR3 size: 14 residues. The CDR3 DNA follows: TGTGCCAGCAGCTTGGGGGGGATCCAAGAGACCCAGTACTTC. Protein product: CASSLGGIQETQYF.

The rearrangement links TRBV6-1 to TRBJ2-5; TRBD1 matches 9 bases. V lost 8 bases to trimming and J lost 5 bases; unmatched junction nucleotides: 9. The germline CDR1 and CDR2 sequences are MNHNS and SASEGT. The CDR3 consists of 14 residues. CDR3 nucleotides: TGTGCCAGCCGGGTGGGACAGGGTACGGAGACCCAGTACTTC. It translates to CASRVGQGTETQYF.

This clone has just one count. The chain carries TRBV7-2 and TRBJ2-7; the match to TRBD2 covers 15 bases. Germline lookup yields CDR1 SGHTA and CDR2 FQGNSA. The CDR3 extends over 15 amino acids. J lost 7 bases, V lost 4 bases, and 5 bases had no gene match. This CDR3 is CASSSRTSGRGEQYF. The CDR3 DNA follows: TGTGCCAGCAGCTCTCGGACTAGCGGGAGGGGGGAGCAGTACTTC.

This rearrangement joins TRBV7-2 to TRBJ1-6; 7 positions agree with TRBD1. V was clipped by 7 bases and J by 0 bases; unmatched bases: 3. CDR3 length equals 15 residues. In germline, CDR1 is SGHTA, CDR2 FQGNSA. The CDR3 protein is CASTRGSSYNSPLHF. CDR3 coding DNA: TGTGCCAGCACCAGGGGGAGCTCCTATAATTCACCCCTCCACTTT.

This clone turned up a few times. The chain uses TRBV4-1 and TRBJ2-5, with D perhaps matching TRBD2 (6 bases). This CDR3 is 16 amino acids long. Trimming took off 0 bases at V and 0 bases at J, with 11 bases between the two ends. Germline lookup yields CDR1 MGHRA and CDR2 YSYEKL. CDR3 loop: CASSQDGGVHQETQYF. CDR3 in DNA: TGCGCCAGCAGCCAAGATGGCGGGGTGCACCAAGAGACCCAGTACTTC.

This sequence joins TRBV27 and TRBJ1-1, with D perhaps TRBD1 (5 bases). The germline V and J ends were trimmed by 6 bases and 9 bases, with 14 bases remaining between them. Germline loops: CDR1 MNHEY, CDR2 SMNVEV (reference sequence). The CDR3 is 12 residues long. In nucleotides, the CDR3 is TGTGCCAGCAGCGTGGCAGGGATGCAAGCTTTCTTT. Residues: CASSVAGMQAFF.